This TCR beta chain was identified during a study of early T cells in non-severe SARS-CoV-2 infection. Overall study context: Sequencing targeted bulk RNA from unsorted whole blood, leaving chains unpaired.

Study outcomes and limitations: Reliance on VDJdb matching favored anti-spike CD8 responses; private and CD4 specificities were missed.

The CDR3 is 14 amino acids. V was shortened by 3 bases and J by 9 bases, with 15 bases between the two germline ends. CDR1 SGHAT and CDR2 FQNNGV come from the germline V gene. Individual cDNA molecules received unique molecular identifiers during library preparation. TCRdb re-called the 5' RACE reads through MiXCR, storing one row per CDR3 protein. This sample carries about 59,000 distinct CDR3 sequences, under 14% of them seen once, and the ten largest clones take 1.5% to 2%. In regard to this clonotype: Antigen: not known.

The TCR comes from an adult who was a healthcare worker with PCR-confirmed SARS-CoV-2 infection or an uninfected control (not recorded which). The J gene is TRBJ2-1, the V gene TRBV11-2, with D perhaps given as TRBD1 or TRBD2 (5 bases each). The sample comprised whole blood. The DNA of the CDR3 is TGTGCCAGCAGCTTGGGGGTCAACTGGGGTGAGCAGTTCTTC. This gives the protein CASSLGVNWGEQFF.